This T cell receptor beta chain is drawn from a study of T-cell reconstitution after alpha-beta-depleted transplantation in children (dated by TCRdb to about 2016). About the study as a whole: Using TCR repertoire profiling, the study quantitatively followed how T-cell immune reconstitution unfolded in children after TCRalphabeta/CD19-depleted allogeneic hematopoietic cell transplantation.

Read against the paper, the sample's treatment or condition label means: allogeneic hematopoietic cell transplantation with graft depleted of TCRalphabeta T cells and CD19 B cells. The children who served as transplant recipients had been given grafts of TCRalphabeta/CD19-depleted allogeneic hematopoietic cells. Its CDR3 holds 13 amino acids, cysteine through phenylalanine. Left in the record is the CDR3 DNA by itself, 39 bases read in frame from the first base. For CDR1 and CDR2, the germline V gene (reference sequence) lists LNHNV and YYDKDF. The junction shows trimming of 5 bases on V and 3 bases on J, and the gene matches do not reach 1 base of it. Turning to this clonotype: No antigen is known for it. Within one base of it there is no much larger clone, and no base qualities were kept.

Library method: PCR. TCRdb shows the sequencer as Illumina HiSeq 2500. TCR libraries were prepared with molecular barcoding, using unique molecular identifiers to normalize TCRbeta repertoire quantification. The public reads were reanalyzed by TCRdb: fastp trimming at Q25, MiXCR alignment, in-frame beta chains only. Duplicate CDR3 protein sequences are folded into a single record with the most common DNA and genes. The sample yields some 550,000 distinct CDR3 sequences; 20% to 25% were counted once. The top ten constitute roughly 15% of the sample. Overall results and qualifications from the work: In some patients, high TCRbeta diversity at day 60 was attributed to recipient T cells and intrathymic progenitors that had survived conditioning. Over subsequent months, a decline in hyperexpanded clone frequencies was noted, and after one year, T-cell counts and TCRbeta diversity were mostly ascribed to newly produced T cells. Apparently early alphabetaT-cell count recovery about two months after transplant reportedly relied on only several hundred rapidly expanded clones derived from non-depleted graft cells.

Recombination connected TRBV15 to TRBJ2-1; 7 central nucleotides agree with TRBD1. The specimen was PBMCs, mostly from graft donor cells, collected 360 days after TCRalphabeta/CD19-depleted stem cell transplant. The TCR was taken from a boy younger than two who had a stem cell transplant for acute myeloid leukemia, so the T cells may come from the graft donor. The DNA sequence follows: TGTGCCACCAGCCGACAGGGCTACAATGAGCAGTTCTTC. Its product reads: CATSRQGYNEQFF.